This is a list of T cell receptor beta chains from one sample in a study of cytomegalovirus exposure and HLA in healthy donors. Profiling relied on immunoSEQ multiplex PCR, and the TCRdb table lists in-frame clones only, not all of them. This sample has some 170,000 clones, with over 75% found just once. The sequenced material came from PBMCs. The source is a man between 35 and 55 years old in good health and CMV-seropositive. The conserved cysteine and the conserved F or W are not part of the CDR3 here. Clone size is given for some rows only: seen once, a few or many times, or a class if the clone is expanded.

cdr3_length: 12
v_call: TRBV30
clone_size: -
j_call: TRBJ1-1
cdr3_aa: ASSTRTGATEAF

cdr3_length: 12
v_call: TRBV6-1
clone_size: -
j_call: TRBJ2-3
cdr3_aa: ASSESGSTDTQY

cdr3_length: 9
v_call: TRBV6-6
clone_size: -
j_call: TRBJ2-7
cdr3_aa: ASHKNYEQY

cdr3_length: 11
v_call: TRBV15
clone_size: -
j_call: TRBJ1-1
cdr3_aa: ATRGQGYTEAF

cdr3_length: 12
v_call: TRBV5-6
clone_size: -
j_call: TRBJ2-7
cdr3_aa: ASSDSGSTYEQY

cdr3_length: 14
v_call: TRBV7-9
clone_size: -
j_call: TRBJ2-3
cdr3_aa: ASSFTGGASTDTQY

cdr3_length: 13
v_call: TRBV16
clone_size: -
j_call: TRBJ2-6
cdr3_aa: ASSRAGTGANVLT

cdr3_length: 15
v_call: TRBV5-1
clone_size: -
j_call: TRBJ2-2
cdr3_aa: ASSSTRDRGLIGELF

cdr3_length: 17
v_call: TRBV5-1
clone_size: -
j_call: TRBJ1-4
cdr3_aa: ASSSSPGTGHLRNEKLF

cdr3_length: 13
v_call: TRBV10-1
clone_size: few
j_call: TRBJ2-1
cdr3_aa: ASSPSEEAYNEQF

cdr3_length: 12
v_call: TRBV11-2
clone_size: few
j_call: TRBJ2-1
cdr3_aa: ASRAGLAALREF

cdr3_length: 12
v_call: TRBV30
clone_size: -
j_call: TRBJ2-1
cdr3_aa: AWSRRISENEQF

cdr3_length: 13
v_call: TRBV6-5
clone_size: -
j_call: TRBJ2-2
cdr3_aa: ASRFREENTGELF

cdr3_length: 13
v_call: TRBV5-4
clone_size: -
j_call: TRBJ1-1
cdr3_aa: ASSLGQIMNTEAF

cdr3_length: 13
v_call: TRBV6-5
clone_size: -
j_call: TRBJ2-7
cdr3_aa: ASSYSLAGLYEQY

cdr3_length: 13
v_call: TRBV5-1
clone_size: -
j_call: TRBJ2-7
cdr3_aa: ASSSEGRFSYEQY

cdr3_length: 9
v_call: TRBV10-2
clone_size: -
j_call: TRBJ2-3
cdr3_aa: ATLSTDTQY

cdr3_length: 12
v_call: TRBV7-9
clone_size: few
j_call: TRBJ2-1
cdr3_aa: ASSLTDYHNEQF

cdr3_length: 14
v_call: TRBV10-3
clone_size: -
j_call: TRBJ2-1
cdr3_aa: AISESGTGLYNEQF

cdr3_length: 13
v_call: TRBV6-5
clone_size: -
j_call: TRBJ1-4
cdr3_aa: ASSLIPLHGEKLF

cdr3_length: 14
v_call: TRBV28
clone_size: -
j_call: TRBJ2-7
cdr3_aa: ASSLLASGSLLEQY

cdr3_length: 13
v_call: TRBV10-1
clone_size: -
j_call: TRBJ2-5
cdr3_aa: ASSDWGQGIETQY

cdr3_length: 16
v_call: TRBV19
clone_size: -
j_call: TRBJ1-1
cdr3_aa: ASSTRDLSLAGGTEAF

cdr3_length: 11
v_call: TRBV2
clone_size: -
j_call: TRBJ2-7
cdr3_aa: ASSQTGTHEQY

cdr3_length: 14
v_call: TRBV11-3
clone_size: -
j_call: TRBJ2-1
cdr3_aa: ASSLSRAGQYNEQF

cdr3_length: 14
v_call: TRBV5-1
clone_size: -
j_call: TRBJ2-7
cdr3_aa: ASSLAGRGGSGEQY

cdr3_length: 13
v_call: TRBV7-9
clone_size: few
j_call: TRBJ2-1
cdr3_aa: ASSLAPTGEGEQF